This record concerns one TCR beta chain sequence. Its antigen is undetermined. Possible read error: a much larger clone is one base away. The V gene lost 8 bases and the J gene lost 7 bases, with 14 bases spanning the gap. The CDR3 is 13 residues long. This sample was taken from a study of T-cell reconstitution after alpha-beta-depleted transplantation in children. Points from the study as a whole: A year post-transplant, T-cell counts and diversity derived mostly from newly produced T cells. It was reported that alpha-beta T cells came from several hundred expanded graft clones (about two months after transplant).

For TCRbeta, the library was prepared with unique molecular identifiers. TCRdb used MiXCR to reprocess the PCR reads, holding one entry per CDR3 protein. Of roughly 300,000 distinct CDR3 sequences in the sample, roughly 11% were seen once. The starting material was peripheral blood, obtained 180 days after TCRalphabeta/CD19-depleted stem cell transplant. The sequence derives from a male patient aged 2 to 10 who had a stem cell transplant for chronic granulomatous disease, so the T cells may come from the graft donor. V is TRBV12-3 or TRBV12-4 and J is TRBJ2-2; D possibly matches TRBD1 or TRBD2 (5 bases each). The CDR3 spells CASRGTSIGELFF. The CDR3 DNA reads TGTGCCAGCCGGGGCACCTCCATCGGGGAGCTGTTTTTT.